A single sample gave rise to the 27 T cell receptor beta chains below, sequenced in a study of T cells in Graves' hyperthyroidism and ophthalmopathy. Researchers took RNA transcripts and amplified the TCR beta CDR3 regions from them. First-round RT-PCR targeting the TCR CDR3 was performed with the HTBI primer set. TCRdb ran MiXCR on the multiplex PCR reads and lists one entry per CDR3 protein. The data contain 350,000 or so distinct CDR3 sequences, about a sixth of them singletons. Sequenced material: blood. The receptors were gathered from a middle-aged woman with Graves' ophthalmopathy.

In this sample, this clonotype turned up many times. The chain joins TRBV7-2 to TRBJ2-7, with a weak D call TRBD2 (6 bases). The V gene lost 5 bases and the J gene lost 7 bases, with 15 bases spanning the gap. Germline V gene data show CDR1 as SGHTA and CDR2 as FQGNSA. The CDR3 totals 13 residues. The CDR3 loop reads CASSTGTLREQYF. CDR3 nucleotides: TGTGCCAGCAGCACCGGGACTCTTAGGGAGCAGTACTTC.

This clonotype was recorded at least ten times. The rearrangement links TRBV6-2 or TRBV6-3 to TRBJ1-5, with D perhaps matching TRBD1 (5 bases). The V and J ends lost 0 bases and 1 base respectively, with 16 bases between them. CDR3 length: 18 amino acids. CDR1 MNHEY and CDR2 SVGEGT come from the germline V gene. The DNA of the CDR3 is TGTGCCAGCAGTTACTCGTTTCCCAGGGTGGGCAGCAATCAGCCCCAGCATTTT. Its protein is CASSYSFPRVGSNQPQHF.

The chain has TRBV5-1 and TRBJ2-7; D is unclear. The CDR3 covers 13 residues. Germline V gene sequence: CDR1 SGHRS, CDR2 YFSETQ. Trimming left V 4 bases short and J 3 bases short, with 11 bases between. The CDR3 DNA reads TGCGCCAGCAGCCTCGTGGGTAACTACGAGCAGTACTTC. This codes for CASSLVGNYEQYF.

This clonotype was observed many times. CDR3 protein: CASSVRGSGELFF. CDR3 nucleotide sequence: TGTGCCAGCAGTGTACGGGGCTCCGGGGAGCTGTTTTTT. The rearrangement links TRBV2 to TRBJ2-2; D tentatively reads TRBD1 or TRBD2 (5 bases each). Germline V gene data show CDR1 as SNHLY and CDR2 as FYNNEI. V lost 4 bases and J lost 6, with 9 bases in between. The CDR3 length is 13 residues.

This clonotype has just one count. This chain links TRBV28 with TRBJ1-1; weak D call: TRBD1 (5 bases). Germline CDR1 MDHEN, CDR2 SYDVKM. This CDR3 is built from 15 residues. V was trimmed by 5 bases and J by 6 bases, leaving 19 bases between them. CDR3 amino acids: CASSPWGMRGSEAFF. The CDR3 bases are TGTGCCAGCAGTCCATGGGGGATGCGAGGCTCTGAAGCTTTCTTT.

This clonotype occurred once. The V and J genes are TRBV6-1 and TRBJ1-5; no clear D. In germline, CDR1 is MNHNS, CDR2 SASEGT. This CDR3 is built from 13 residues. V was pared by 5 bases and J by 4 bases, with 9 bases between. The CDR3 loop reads CASSTHQNQPQHF. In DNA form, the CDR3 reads TGTGCCAGCAGTACACACCAAAATCAGCCCCAGCATTTT.

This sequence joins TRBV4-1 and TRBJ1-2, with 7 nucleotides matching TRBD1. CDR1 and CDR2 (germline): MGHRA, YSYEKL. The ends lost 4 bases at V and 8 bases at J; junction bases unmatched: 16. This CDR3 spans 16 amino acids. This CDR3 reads CASSPQDRLGSRGYTF. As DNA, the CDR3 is TGCGCCAGCAGCCCCCAGGACAGGTTGGGTTCCAGGGGCTACACCTTC.

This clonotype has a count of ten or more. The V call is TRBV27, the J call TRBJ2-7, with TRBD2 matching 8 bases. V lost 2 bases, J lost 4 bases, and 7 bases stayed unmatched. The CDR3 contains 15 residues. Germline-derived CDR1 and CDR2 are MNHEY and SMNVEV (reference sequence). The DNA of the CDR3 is TGTGCCAGCAGTTTAAGCGGGGGAGGTTATTACGAGCAGTACTTC. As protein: CASSLSGGGYYEQYF.

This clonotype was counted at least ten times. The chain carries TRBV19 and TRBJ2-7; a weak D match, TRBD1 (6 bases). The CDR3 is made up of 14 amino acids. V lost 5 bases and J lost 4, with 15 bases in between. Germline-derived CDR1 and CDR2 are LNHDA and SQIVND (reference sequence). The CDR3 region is CASSSQGRKYEQYF. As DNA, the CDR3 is TGTGCCAGTAGTTCGCAGGGGCGCAAGTACGAGCAGTACTTC.

The CDR3 DNA reads as TGTGCCACCAGCAGAGATAGCGCAACTGGGACAGGGGCCCCGACCCAGCATTTT. The encoded protein is CATSRDSATGTGAPTQHF. The chain uses TRBV15 and TRBJ1-5, with TRBD1 matching 10 bases. This CDR3 comprises 18 residues. V gave up 0 bases and J gave up 11 bases; unmatched junction bases: 16. CDR1 is LNHNV, CDR2 YYDKDF, per germline (reference sequence).

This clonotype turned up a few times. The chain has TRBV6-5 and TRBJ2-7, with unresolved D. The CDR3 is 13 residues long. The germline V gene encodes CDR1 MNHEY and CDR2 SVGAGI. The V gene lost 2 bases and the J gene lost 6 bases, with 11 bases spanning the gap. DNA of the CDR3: TGTGCCAGCAGTTACCCTGCTGGTGGCGAGCAGTACTTC. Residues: CASSYPAGGEQYF.

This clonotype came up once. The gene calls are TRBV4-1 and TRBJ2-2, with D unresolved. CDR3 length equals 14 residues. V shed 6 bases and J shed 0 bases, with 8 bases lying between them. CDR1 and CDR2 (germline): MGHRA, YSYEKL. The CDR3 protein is CASRGGSNTGELFF. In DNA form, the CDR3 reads TGCGCCAGCAGGGGTGGTTCGAACACCGGGGAGCTGTTTTTT.

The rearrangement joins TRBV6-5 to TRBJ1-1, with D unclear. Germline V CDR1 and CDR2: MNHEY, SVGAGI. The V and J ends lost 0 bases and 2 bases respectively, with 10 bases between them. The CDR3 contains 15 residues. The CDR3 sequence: CASSYSASRNTEAFF. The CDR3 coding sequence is TGTGCCAGCAGTTACTCGGCCAGTCGTAACACTGAAGCTTTCTTT.

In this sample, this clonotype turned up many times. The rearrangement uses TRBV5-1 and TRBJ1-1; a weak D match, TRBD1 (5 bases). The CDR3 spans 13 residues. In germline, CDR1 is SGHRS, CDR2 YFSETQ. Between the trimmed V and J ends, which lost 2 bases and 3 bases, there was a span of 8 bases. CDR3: CASSLSRDTEAFF. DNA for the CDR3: TGCGCCAGCAGCTTAAGCAGGGACACTGAAGCTTTCTTT.

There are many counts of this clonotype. The CDR3 is CASSLAVRGGRSYEQYF. The DNA for the CDR3 is TGTGCCAGCAGCTTAGCCGTTCGTGGGGGCCGAAGCTACGAGCAGTACTTC. The chain links TRBV7-2 to TRBJ2-7, with D perhaps matching TRBD1 (6 bases). This CDR3 is built from 17 residues. CDR1 and CDR2 (germline): SGHTA, FQGNSA. Trimming took 0 bases from V and 3 from J, leaving 18 bases between them.

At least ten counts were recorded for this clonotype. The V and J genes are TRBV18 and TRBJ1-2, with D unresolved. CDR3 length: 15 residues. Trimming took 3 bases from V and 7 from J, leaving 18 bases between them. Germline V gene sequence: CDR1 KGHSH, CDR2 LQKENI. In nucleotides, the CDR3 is TGTGCCAGCTCACCCGCCGAACCCGGAGGCTCTGGCTACACCTTC. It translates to CASSPAEPGGSGYTF.

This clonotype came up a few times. The CDR3 coding sequence is TGTGCCAGCAGTTTAGGGCAGGGGTCTCCCAGGGAGCAGTACTTC. It is translated as CASSLGQGSPREQYF. The chain combines TRBV28 with TRBJ2-7; D may be TRBD1 (6 bases). In germline, CDR1 is MDHEN, CDR2 SYDVKM. The V end lost 2 bases, the J end lost 7 bases, and 18 bases lay between the germline ends. The CDR3 is made up of 15 amino acids.

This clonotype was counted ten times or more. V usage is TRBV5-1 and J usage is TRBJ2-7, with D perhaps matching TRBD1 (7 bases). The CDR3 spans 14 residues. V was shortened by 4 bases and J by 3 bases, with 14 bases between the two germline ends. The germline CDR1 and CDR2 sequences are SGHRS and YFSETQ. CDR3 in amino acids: CASSPQGGFYEQYF. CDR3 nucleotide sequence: TGCGCCAGCAGCCCCCAGGGGGGATTCTACGAGCAGTACTTC.

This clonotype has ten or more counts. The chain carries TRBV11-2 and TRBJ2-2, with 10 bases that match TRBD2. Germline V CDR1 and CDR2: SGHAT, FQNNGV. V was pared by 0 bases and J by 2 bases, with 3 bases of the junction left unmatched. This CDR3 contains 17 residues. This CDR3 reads CASSLDGLAVNTGELFF. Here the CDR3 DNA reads TGTGCCAGCAGCTTAGATGGACTAGCGGTTAACACCGGGGAGCTGTTTTTT. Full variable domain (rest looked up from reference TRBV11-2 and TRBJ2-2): EAGVAQSPRYKIIEKRQSVAFWCNPISGHATLYWYQQILGQGPKLLIQFQNNGVVDDSQLPKDRFSAERLKGVDSTLKIQPAKLEDSAVYLCASSLDGLAVNTGELFFGEGSRLTVL.

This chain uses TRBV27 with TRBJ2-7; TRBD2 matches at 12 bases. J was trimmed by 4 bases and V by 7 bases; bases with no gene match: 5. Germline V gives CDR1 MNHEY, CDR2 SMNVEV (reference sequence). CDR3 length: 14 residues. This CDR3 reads CASTSSGRVYEQYF. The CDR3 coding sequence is TGTGCCAGCACCTCTAGCGGGAGGGTGTACGAGCAGTACTTC.

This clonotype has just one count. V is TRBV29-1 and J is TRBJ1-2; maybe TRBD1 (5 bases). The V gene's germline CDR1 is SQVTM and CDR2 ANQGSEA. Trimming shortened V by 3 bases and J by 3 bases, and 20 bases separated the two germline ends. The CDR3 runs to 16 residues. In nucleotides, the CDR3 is TGCAGCGTTGATGTTTCCGGGACTTCCAGTCACTATGGCTACACCTTC. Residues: CSVDVSGTSSHYGYTF.

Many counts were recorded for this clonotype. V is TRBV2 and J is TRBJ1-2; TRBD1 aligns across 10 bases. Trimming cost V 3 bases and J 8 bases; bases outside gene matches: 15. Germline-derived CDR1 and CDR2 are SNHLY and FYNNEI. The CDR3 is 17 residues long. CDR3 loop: CASSDRPFPGQGKGYTF. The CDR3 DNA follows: TGTGCCAGCAGTGATCGGCCCTTCCCGGGACAGGGGAAAGGCTACACCTTC.

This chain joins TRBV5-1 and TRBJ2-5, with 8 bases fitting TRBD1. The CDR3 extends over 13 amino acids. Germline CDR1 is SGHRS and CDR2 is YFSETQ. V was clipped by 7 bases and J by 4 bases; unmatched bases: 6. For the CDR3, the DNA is TGCGCCAGCGGCAGGGGGCAGATAGAGACCCAGTACTTC. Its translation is CASGRGQIETQYF. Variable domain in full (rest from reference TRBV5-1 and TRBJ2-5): KAGVTQTPRYLIKTRGQQVTLSCSPISGHRSVSWYQQTPGQGLQFLFEYFSETQRNKGNFPGRFSGRQFSNSRSEMNVSTLELGDSALYLCASGRGQIETQYFGPGTRLLVL.

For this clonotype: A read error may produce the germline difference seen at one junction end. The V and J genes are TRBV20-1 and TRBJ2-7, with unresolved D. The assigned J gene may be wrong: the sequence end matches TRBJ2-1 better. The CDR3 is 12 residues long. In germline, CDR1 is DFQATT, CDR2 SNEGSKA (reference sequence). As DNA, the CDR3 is TGCAGTGCTCGAGATATTGGCTACGAGCAGTTCTTC. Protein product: CSARDIGYEQFF.

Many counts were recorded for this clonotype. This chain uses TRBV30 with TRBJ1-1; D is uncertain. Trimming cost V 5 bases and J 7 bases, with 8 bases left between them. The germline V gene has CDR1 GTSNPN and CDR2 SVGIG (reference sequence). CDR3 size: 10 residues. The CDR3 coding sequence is TGTGCCTGGGCCCGAATTGAAGCTTTCTTT. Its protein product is CAWARIEAFF.

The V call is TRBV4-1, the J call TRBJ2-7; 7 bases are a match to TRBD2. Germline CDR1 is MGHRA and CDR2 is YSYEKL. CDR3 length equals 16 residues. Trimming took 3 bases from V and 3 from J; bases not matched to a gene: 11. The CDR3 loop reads CASSHEAGTIDYEQYF. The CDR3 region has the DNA TGCGCCAGCAGCCACGAAGCCGGGACTATCGACTACGAGCAGTACTTC.

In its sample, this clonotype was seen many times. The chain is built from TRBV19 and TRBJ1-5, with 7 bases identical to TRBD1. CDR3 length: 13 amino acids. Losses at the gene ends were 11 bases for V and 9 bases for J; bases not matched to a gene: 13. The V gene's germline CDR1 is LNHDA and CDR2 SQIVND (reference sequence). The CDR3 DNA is TGTGCCGCAGCGACAGGGAGGGGGCGGCCCCAGCATTTT. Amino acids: CAAATGRGRPQHF.